Listed below are T cell receptor beta chains from one sample, sequenced in a study of control samples from healthy donors and cancer patients. Method: immunoSEQ multiplex PCR; TCRdb's copy keeps in-frame clones and lacks some. The repertoire holds about 79,000 clones, with roughly 93% as singletons. The specimen was PBMCs. These receptor sequences come from a woman in her forties with lung cancer. Both conserved end residues are part of each CDR3. The order of the fields is D gene, clone size, J gene, V gene, CDR3 protein, CDR3 DNA. D genes are given only for firm matches. Only part of the rows carry a size: once, few, many, or a class if the clone is expanded.

d_gene: -
abundance: -
j_gene: TRBJ2-1
v_gene: TRBV30
CDR3aa: CAWSGSVGGPYNEQFF
CDR3nt: TGTGCCTGGAGCGGGTCCGTGGGGGGCCCCTACAATGAGCAGTTCTTC

d_gene: -
abundance: -
j_gene: TRBJ1-5
v_gene: TRBV6-6
CDR3aa: CASSLGGASNQPQHF
CDR3nt: TGTGCCAGCAGTCTCGGGGGGGCTAGCAATCAGCCCCAGCATTTT

d_gene: -
abundance: -
j_gene: TRBJ1-5
v_gene: TRBV24-1
CDR3aa: CATSAPGVTNQPQHF
CDR3nt: TGTGCCACCAGTGCCCCGGGAGTGACCAATCAGCCCCAGCATTTT

d_gene: -
abundance: -
j_gene: TRBJ1-1
v_gene: TRBV11-2
CDR3aa: CASSLGRGRGAFF
CDR3nt: TGTGCCAGCAGCTTAGGCAGGGGCAGGGGAGCTTTCTTT

d_gene: -
abundance: once
j_gene: TRBJ1-1
v_gene: TRBV7-6
CDR3aa: CASSRSRAPNTEAFF
CDR3nt: TGTGCCAGCAGCCGTTCCCGGGCACCCAACACTGAAGCTTTCTTT

d_gene: -
abundance: -
j_gene: TRBJ1-4
v_gene: TRBV10-3
CDR3aa: CAIRSDRLNEKLFF
CDR3nt: TGTGCCATCCGTTCGGACAGACTTAATGAAAAACTGTTTTTT

d_gene: TRBD2
abundance: once
j_gene: TRBJ2-5
v_gene: TRBV5-1
CDR3aa: CASSLVGEGETQYF
CDR3nt: TGCGCCAGCAGCTTGGTGGGGGAGGGAGAGACCCAGTACTTC

d_gene: -
abundance: -
j_gene: TRBJ1-2
v_gene: TRBV7-6
CDR3aa: CASGTRPQGEDGYTF
CDR3nt: TGTGCCAGCGGAACTCGGCCGCAGGGTGAGGATGGCTACACCTTC

d_gene: -
abundance: -
j_gene: TRBJ2-7
v_gene: TRBV29-1
CDR3aa: CSVEVAAYEQYF
CDR3nt: TGCAGCGTTGAGGTAGCGGCCTACGAGCAGTACTTC

d_gene: TRBD1
abundance: -
j_gene: TRBJ2-7
v_gene: TRBV7-9
CDR3aa: CASRPKSGTGVEQYF
CDR3nt: TGTGCCAGCAGGCCTAAGTCCGGGACAGGGGTCGAGCAGTACTTC

d_gene: -
abundance: -
j_gene: TRBJ1-6
v_gene: TRBV28
CDR3aa: CASGVLSYNSPLHF
CDR3nt: TGTGCCAGCGGCGTCCTCTCCTATAATTCACCCCTCCACTTT

d_gene: -
abundance: -
j_gene: TRBJ1-2
v_gene: TRBV30
CDR3aa: CAWNVAKDYTF
CDR3nt: TGTGCCTGGAATGTGGCCAAAGACTACACCTTC

d_gene: -
abundance: -
j_gene: TRBJ2-1
v_gene: TRBV12-3/TRBV12-4
CDR3aa: CASSWSSYEQFF
CDR3nt: TGTGCCAGCAGTTGGTCTAGCTATGAGCAGTTCTTC

d_gene: -
abundance: -
j_gene: TRBJ2-7
v_gene: TRBV5-1
CDR3aa: CASRDTSEQYF
CDR3nt: TGCGCCAGCCGCGACACATCCGAGCAGTACTTC

d_gene: -
abundance: once
j_gene: TRBJ1-1
v_gene: TRBV6-5
CDR3aa: CARREDRGAFF
CDR3nt: TGTGCCAGGAGAGAGGACCGGGGAGCTTTCTTT

d_gene: -
abundance: -
j_gene: TRBJ1-1
v_gene: TRBV11-2
CDR3aa: CASSLLESNTEAFF
CDR3nt: TGTGCCAGCAGCTTACTGGAGTCGAACACTGAGGCTTTCTTT

d_gene: -
abundance: -
j_gene: TRBJ1-2
v_gene: TRBV6-1
CDR3aa: CASSEEEGWGYGYTF
CDR3nt: TGTGCCAGCAGTGAAGAGGAGGGATGGGGCTATGGCTACACCTTC

d_gene: -
abundance: -
j_gene: TRBJ2-1
v_gene: TRBV2
CDR3aa: CATGRGFEQFF
CDR3nt: TGTGCCACGGGACGGGGATTTGAGCAGTTCTTC

d_gene: -
abundance: -
j_gene: TRBJ1-5
v_gene: TRBV19
CDR3aa: CASSTWAQGNQPQHF
CDR3nt: TGTGCCAGTAGTACTTGGGCCCAGGGCAATCAGCCCCAGCATTTT

d_gene: -
abundance: -
j_gene: TRBJ1-1
v_gene: TRBV6-1
CDR3aa: CASSESGGGTEAFF
CDR3nt: TGTGCCAGCAGTGAATCTGGGGGGGGCACTGAAGCTTTCTTT

d_gene: -
abundance: once
j_gene: TRBJ1-3
v_gene: TRBV12-3/TRBV12-4
CDR3aa: CASSLPPGTIYF
CDR3nt: TGTGCCAGCAGTTTGCCGCCAGGCACCATATATTTT

d_gene: -
abundance: -
j_gene: TRBJ2-1
v_gene: TRBV20-1
CDR3aa: CSARDFPEQFF
CDR3nt: TGCAGTGCTAGAGATTTTCCGGAGCAGTTCTTC

d_gene: TRBD1
abundance: -
j_gene: TRBJ1-2
v_gene: TRBV6-5
CDR3aa: CASTRTGARGYTF
CDR3nt: TGTGCCAGCACCAGGACAGGGGCGAGAGGCTACACCTTC

d_gene: -
abundance: -
j_gene: TRBJ1-1
v_gene: TRBV7-8
CDR3aa: CASSLAERRAANTEAFF
CDR3nt: TGTGCCAGCAGCTTAGCGGAGAGAAGGGCGGCGAACACTGAAGCTTTCTTT

d_gene: -
abundance: -
j_gene: TRBJ1-2
v_gene: TRBV5-1
CDR3aa: CASSLESVLASYTF
CDR3nt: TGCGCCAGCAGCTTGGAATCTGTGTTAGCATCCTACACCTTC

d_gene: TRBD1
abundance: -
j_gene: TRBJ2-1
v_gene: TRBV7-3
CDR3aa: CASSLVSGGNNEQFF
CDR3nt: TGTGCCAGCAGCTTAGTGTCAGGGGGTAACAATGAGCAGTTCTTC

d_gene: -
abundance: few
j_gene: TRBJ1-5
v_gene: TRBV6-2/TRBV6-3
CDR3aa: CASSYAGGNQPQHF
CDR3nt: TGTGCCAGCAGTTACGCCGGGGGGAATCAGCCCCAGCATTTT

d_gene: -
abundance: -
j_gene: TRBJ1-1
v_gene: TRBV5-4
CDR3aa: CASSLSLGQANTEAFF
CDR3nt: TGTGCCAGCAGCTTGAGTTTAGGGCAGGCGAACACTGAAGCTTTCTTT

d_gene: -
abundance: -
j_gene: TRBJ2-5
v_gene: TRBV5-5
CDR3aa: CASSLAGGYLQETQYF
CDR3nt: TGTGCCAGCAGCTTGGCTGGGGGGTACCTCCAAGAGACCCAGTACTTC

d_gene: -
abundance: -
j_gene: TRBJ2-2
v_gene: TRBV11-2
CDR3aa: CASSLRPPGTGELFF
CDR3nt: TGTGCCAGCAGCTTACGCCCTCCAGGGACCGGGGAGCTGTTTTTT

d_gene: TRBD1
abundance: -
j_gene: TRBJ1-2
v_gene: TRBV4-1
CDR3aa: CASSQLQGERNYGYTF
CDR3nt: TGCGCCAGCAGCCAACTACAGGGGGAGAGGAACTATGGCTACACCTTC

d_gene: TRBD2
abundance: -
j_gene: TRBJ2-5
v_gene: TRBV19
CDR3aa: CASSNGGKGLETQYF
CDR3nt: TGTGCCAGTAGTAACGGGGGGAAGGGTCTAGAGACCCAGTACTTC

d_gene: TRBD1
abundance: -
j_gene: TRBJ2-4
v_gene: TRBV5-6
CDR3aa: CASSSDRGNIQYF
CDR3nt: TGTGCCAGCAGCTCGGACAGGGGGAACATTCAGTACTTC

d_gene: -
abundance: -
j_gene: TRBJ2-2
v_gene: TRBV5-1
CDR3aa: CASSPGATGELFF
CDR3nt: TGCGCCAGCAGCCCGGGGGCCACCGGGGAGCTGTTTTTT

d_gene: -
abundance: -
j_gene: TRBJ2-5
v_gene: TRBV15
CDR3aa: CATSRVFPETQYF
CDR3nt: TGTGCCACCAGCAGAGTGTTTCCGGAGACCCAGTACTTC

d_gene: -
abundance: -
j_gene: TRBJ1-3
v_gene: TRBV5-4
CDR3aa: CASSLAPQGNGNTIYF
CDR3nt: TGTGCCAGCAGCTTGGCCCCCCAGGGAAATGGAAACACCATATATTTT

d_gene: -
abundance: -
j_gene: TRBJ2-1
v_gene: TRBV29-1
CDR3aa: CSVEFERLEQFF
CDR3nt: TGCAGCGTTGAATTCGAGCGGCTGGAGCAGTTCTTC

d_gene: -
abundance: -
j_gene: TRBJ2-5
v_gene: TRBV6-5
CDR3aa: CASSYSAGETQYF
CDR3nt: TGTGCCAGCAGTTACTCGGCAGGAGAGACCCAGTACTTC

d_gene: -
abundance: -
j_gene: TRBJ1-3
v_gene: TRBV7-8
CDR3aa: CASSLAVSGNTIYF
CDR3nt: TGTGCCAGCAGCTTAGCAGTATCTGGAAACACCATATATTTT

d_gene: -
abundance: -
j_gene: TRBJ1-5
v_gene: TRBV3-1/TRBV3-2
CDR3aa: CASSQVEGSQPQHF
CDR3nt: TGTGCCAGCAGCCAAGTGGAGGGGAGTCAGCCCCAGCATTTT